This T cell receptor (beta chain) was profiled in a study of T-cell reconstitution after alpha-beta-depleted transplantation in children. General study points: Expanded clones from the graft, numbering several hundred, reportedly supplied alpha-beta T cells about two months after transplant. At one year after transplant, newly produced T cells mostly accounted for T-cell counts and diversity. Diversity of TCRbeta at day 60 was high in some patients, arising from surviving recipient T cells and thymic progenitors.

For TCRbeta, the library was prepared with unique molecular identifiers. TCRdb called the PCR reads again in MiXCR, with one record for every CDR3 protein. The sample holds under 100,000 distinct CDR3 sequences; less than 20% are singletons and the top ten take around 20%. With V trimmed by 3 bases and J by 0 bases, 4 bases remained unmatched. There are 15 residues in the CDR3. The germline V gene encodes CDR1 DFQATT and CDR2 SNEGSKA (reference sequence). The table lists this clonotype with many counts. Its antigen is still unknown. V usage is TRBV20-1 and J usage is TRBJ2-7, with 11 nucleotides matching TRBD2. This clonotype originated in a male patient aged 2 to 10 who had a stem cell transplant for acute lymphoblastic leukemia, so the T cells may come from the graft donor. Specimen: PBMCs, mostly from graft donor cells, collected 180 days after TCRalphabeta/CD19-depleted stem cell transplant. The CDR3 DNA reads as TGCAGTGCTAGTTCAACTAGCGGGGGCTCCTACGAGCAGTACTTC. This sequence encodes CSASSTSGGSYEQYF.